The 13 T cell receptor beta chains below all came from one sample that was sequenced in a study of cytomegalovirus exposure and HLA in healthy donors. Sequencing used immunoSEQ multiplex PCR; TCRdb keeps in-frame clones, though not all of them. The data hold 150,000 to 200,000 clones, with roughly nine tenths observed a single time. The material sequenced was PBMCs. Receptor source: a man aged 25 to 45 in good health and CMV-seropositive.

In its sample, this clone was seen a few times. The chain couples TRBV6-1 to TRBJ1-2; 7 bases are shared with TRBD1. CDR1 and CDR2 from the germline V gene are MNHNS and SASEGT. Trimming at V came to 2 bases and at J to 2 bases, leaving 11 bases not matched to a gene. The CDR3 contains 17 residues. CDR3 sequence (DNA): TGTGCCAGCAGTGAATTGAGCCCCGGGACAGACAACTATGGCTACACCTTC. Translation gives CASSELSPGTDNYGYTF.

The V call is TRBV4-3, the J call TRBJ1-2; no clear D gene. The CDR3 extends over 16 amino acids. Germline CDR1 LGHNA, CDR2 YSLEER. V lost 0 bases to trimming and J lost 8 bases, with 19 bases between them. The CDR3 loop is CASSQEEDLVGEGYTF. CDR3 DNA: TGCGCCAGCAGCCAAGAGGAGGACTTAGTCGGGGAAGGCTACACCTTC.

On this clone itself: A read error is likely here: a far larger clone is one base away. The V call is TRBV7-9, the J call TRBJ2-7, with D unclear. Trimming stripped 1 base from V and 4 bases from J, with 5 bases between. The CDR3 contains 12 residues. Germline values: CDR1 SEHNR, CDR2 FQNEAQ (reference sequence). The CDR3 loop is CASSLGRYEQYF. The CDR3 DNA is TGTGCCAGCAGCTTAGGACGATACGAGCAGTACTTC.

The chain employs TRBV4-2 and TRBJ2-1; D unclear. Trimming stripped 2 bases from V and 8 bases from J, with 7 bases between. Germline V CDR1 and CDR2: LGHNA, YNFKEQ. This CDR3 region has 12 residues. CDR3 loop: CASSQTSYEQFF. CDR3 coding DNA: TGTGCCAGCAGCCAAACCTCCTATGAGCAGTTCTTC.

This sequence joins TRBV15 and TRBJ2-1, with TRBD2 matching 13 bases. V shed 5 bases and J 5 bases; nucleotides not matched to a gene: 9. The germline V gene encodes CDR1 LNHNV and CDR2 YYDKDF (reference sequence). This CDR3 comprises 17 residues. CDR3 region: CATSSGRGTSGDNEQFF. DNA of the CDR3: TGTGCCACCAGCTCCGGGCGAGGGACTAGCGGGGACAATGAGCAGTTCTTC.

V gene TRBV5-1 combines with J gene TRBJ2-3; 8 bases are shared with TRBD2. The germline V gene encodes CDR1 SGHRS and CDR2 YFSETQ. With 3 bases clipped from V and 4 bases from J, the junction kept 13 bases outside the gene matches. This CDR3 contains 17 residues. The CDR3 nucleotides are TGCGCCAGCAGCTCTAATCCGGGGGGGCCGGGGGCAGATACGCAGTATTTT. It yields the protein CASSSNPGGPGADTQYF. The variable domain in full, with the rest retrieved from reference TRBV5-1 and TRBJ2-3, is KAGVTQTPRYLIKTRGQQVTLSCSPISGHRSVSWYQQTPGQGLQFLFEYFSETQRNKGNFPGRFSGRQFSNSRSEMNVSTLELGDSALYLCASSSNPGGPGADTQYFGPGTRLTVL.

The gene calls are TRBV19 and TRBJ2-2; 8 nucleotides line up with TRBD1. The CDR3 is 17 residues long. With V trimmed by 3 bases and J by 0 bases, 6 bases remained unmatched. Per germline, CDR1 LNHDA and CDR2 SQIVND (reference sequence). CDR3 sequence reads: CASSILRDRPNTGELFF. The CDR3 DNA is TGTGCCAGTAGTATCCTCCGGGACAGGCCGAACACCGGGGAGCTGTTTTTT.

J is TRBJ2-7 and V is TRBV21-1; no DNA check was done on the table's D call, TRBD2. TRBV21-1 corresponds to a pseudogene. The CDR3 has 13 residues. CDR3 residues: CASSKGGGSEQYF. CDR3 in DNA: TGTGCCAGCAGCAAAGGAGGTGGGAGCGAGCAGTACTTC.

This clone was found a few times. The chain links TRBV27 to TRBJ1-1, with TRBD1 matching 7 bases. Germline V CDR1 and CDR2: MNHEY, SMNVEV (reference sequence). The CDR3 runs 16 residues. The J segment lost 5 bases and the V segment lost 5 bases, leaving 14 bases of the junction unmatched. The CDR3 nucleotides are TGTGCCAGCAGTACCCGACCCCCGGGACAGTGGACTGAAGCTTTCTTT. Translating gives CASSTRPPGQWTEAFF.

The chain has TRBV18 and TRBJ2-1; 8 positions agree with TRBD2. The V and J ends lost 4 bases and 8 bases, in that order; junction bases with no gene match: 10. Germline CDR1 reads KGHSH; CDR2 reads LQKENI. The CDR3 runs to 15 residues. CDR3 nucleotides: TGTGCCAGCTCACAAAGCGGGAGTCTCCGGGATGAGCAGTTCTTC. The encoded protein is CASSQSGSLRDEQFF.

This chain uses TRBV5-6 with TRBJ1-1; D call uncertain. CDR1 and CDR2 (germline): SGHDT, YYEEEE. This CDR3 is built from 14 residues. The V end was cut by 0 bases, the J end by 1 base, with 7 bases between. The CDR3 region is CASSLGGENTEAFF. CDR3 DNA: TGTGCCAGCAGCTTGGGCGGAGAGAACACTGAAGCTTTCTTT.

The V call is TRBV5-1, the J call TRBJ2-3; D is ambiguous. The CDR3 contains 13 residues. Trimming removed 4 bases from V and 3 bases from J, with 9 bases in between. CDR1 SGHRS and CDR2 YFSETQ come from the germline V gene. The CDR3 DNA reads as TGCGCCAGCAGCCTCCGTCGGACAGATACGCAGTATTTT. The encoded protein is CASSLRRTDTQYF.

Notes on this clone: Germline is not matched at one junction end, which may reflect a read error. V is TRBV7-7 and J is TRBJ2-2; D remains ambiguous. This CDR3 has 11 amino acids. Germline CDR1 is SSHAT and CDR2 is FNYEAQ (reference sequence). The chain's CDR3 is CASSLSGELFF. In DNA form, the CDR3 reads TGTGCTAGCAGCTTATCCGGGGAGCTGTTTTTT.